This T cell receptor (beta chain) derives from a study of blood T cell repertoires in COVID-19. Across the whole study: Donors in the United States, Italy and Spain gave samples during acute or convalescent COVID-19. Sample material is recorded as cDNA or gDNA derived from T cells, B-cell-depleted T cells, or PBMCs.

TCRdb's table, derived via immunoSEQ multiplex PCR, lists solely in-frame clones and lacks some. The sample shows some 130,000 clones, roughly 79% of them seen only once. This TCR was recovered from a human donor in a cohort sampled during active COVID-19. Material: peripheral blood.

CDR3 in DNA: TGTGCCTGGGCTTTGGGGACAGTCCGGGGCACTGAAGCTTTCTTT. This encodes CAWALGTVRGTEAFF. This chain connects TRBV30 to TRBJ1-1; 7 nucleotides line up with TRBD1. The CDR3 has 15 residues. Germline V gene data show CDR1 as GTSNPN and CDR2 as SVGIG (reference sequence). V lost 5 bases to trimming and J lost 4 bases; unmatched junction nucleotides: 13.